This is a list of T cell receptor beta chains from one sample in a study of T cell responses to AZD1222 COVID-19 vaccine. Only in-frame clones appear in the TCRdb table, and some are missing; sequencing was by immunoSEQ multiplex PCR. This sample has 150,000 to 200,000 clones, with about 91% found just once. The input for sequencing was peripheral blood, taken 28 days after the second AZD1222 dose. The receptors shown here come from an adult who received the AZD1222 COVID-19 vaccine. The CDR3 runs from the conserved cysteine through the conserved F or W.

>TRBV6-6|TRBJ1-6
CASSSPGVGTLHF
>TRBV10-3|TRBJ1-3
CAIRPGTELGNTIYF
>TRBV12-5|TRBJ2-3
CASAARGGLTDTQYF
>TRBV7-3|TRBJ2-3
CASSLGQRPDTQYF
>TRBV30|TRBJ1-2
CAWKLETDLRLDLLYGYTF
>TRBV5-1|TRBJ2-3
CASSSASGPGTDTQYF
>TRBV28|TRBJ1-2
CASSLVPGTGGGYTF
>TRBV4-2|TRBJ2-3
CASSQEGLAGGSYTQYF
>TRBV4-1|TRBJ2-7
CASSQGGEGSSYEQYF
>TRBV18|TRBJ2-2
CASSPFVGTANTGELFF
>TRBV10-3|TRBJ1-2
CAIRNSNAGYTF
>TRBV2|TRBJ2-7
CASRGNRGLAYEQYF
>TRBV5-8|TRBJ1-2
CASSLAGQGSGYTF
>TRBV29-1|TRBJ1-2
CSVEDRLGPGYTF
>TRBV7-8|TRBJ1-2
CASSFLSIRSYNYGYTF
>TRBV4-1|TRBJ1-3
CASSRGPGAIGNTIYF
>TRBV24-1|TRBJ2-2
CATSDLDRGDTGELFF
>TRBV12-3/TRBV12-4|TRBJ1-5
CASSQGISEPQHF
>TRBV24-1|TRBJ2-2
CATSDLGTNSNTGELFF
>TRBV19|TRBJ1-1
CASSIGRGNTEAFF
>TRBV9|TRBJ2-1
CASSLGSGGALNEQFF
>TRBV7-2|TRBJ1-2
CASGLTQALNYGYTF
>TRBV21-1|TRBJ1-5
CASSTLTGKYQPQHF
>TRBV6-5|TRBJ1-1
CASSLQGFVTEAFF
>TRBV5-4|TRBJ2-4
CASSFISGLAKNIQYF
>TRBV3-1/TRBV3-2|TRBJ1-4
CASSQGPNSGKLFF
>TRBV9|TRBJ1-6
CASRGQGAGLNSPLHF
>TRBV6-4|TRBJ1-2
CASSDPRGGSYGYTF
>TRBV30|TRBJ1-5
CAWSRQGGYQPQHF
>TRBV19|TRBJ2-4
CASSQPGQGKNIQYF
>TRBV27|TRBJ1-2
CASSPWTGGDYGYTF
>TRBV27|TRBJ1-2
CASSLVGQGTGYTF
>TRBV2|TRBJ2-2
CASSQGLGRTGELFF
>TRBV5-4|TRBJ1-5
CASSLEGFNQPQHF
>TRBV13|TRBJ2-3
CASSPRLARGTDTQYF
>TRBV30|TRBJ1-2
CAWSSHGQGASGYTF
>TRBV30|TRBJ1-6
CAWSSSRVPYNSPLHF